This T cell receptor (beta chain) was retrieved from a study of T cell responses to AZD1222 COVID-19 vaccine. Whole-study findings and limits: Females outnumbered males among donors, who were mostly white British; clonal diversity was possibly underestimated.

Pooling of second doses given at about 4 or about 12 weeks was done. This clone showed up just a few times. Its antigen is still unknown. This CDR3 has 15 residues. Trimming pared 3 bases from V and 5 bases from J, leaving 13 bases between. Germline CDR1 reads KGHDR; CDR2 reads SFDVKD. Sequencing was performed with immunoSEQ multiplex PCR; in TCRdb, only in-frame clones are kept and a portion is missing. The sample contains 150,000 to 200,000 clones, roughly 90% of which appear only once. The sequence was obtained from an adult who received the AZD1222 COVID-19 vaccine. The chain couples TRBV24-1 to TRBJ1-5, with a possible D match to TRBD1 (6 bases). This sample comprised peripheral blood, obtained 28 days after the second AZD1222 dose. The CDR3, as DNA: TGTGCCACCAGTGATAGGTACAGGGAGCATCAGCCCCAGCATTTT. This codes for CATSDRYREHQPQHF.